This TCR beta chain was obtained from a study of synovial regulatory T cells in juvenile arthritis. Study details: A few patients were therapy-naive; over 5 received methotrexate alone. Study results and limitations: Compared with other blood Treg cells, inflammation-associated Treg cells had reduced TCR diversity. Across patients, iaTreg TCR repertoires were mostly private, partly shared with synovial Teff and blood CPL.

For this clone: Antigen specificity is unknown.

Sequencing used immunoSEQ multiplex PCR; TCRdb keeps in-frame clones, though not all of them. Recorded for this sample: approximately 9,500 clones. Patients were aged median approximately 12 years with disease lasting median roughly seven years. The CDR3 contains 15 residues. Only the protein is on record. Germline CDR1 LNHDA, CDR2 SQIVND (reference sequence). This sequence joins TRBV19 and TRBJ1-1. Sequenced sample: Treg cells from blood. The subset was: remaining (HLA-DR-negative) circulating blood Treg cells. The receptor was isolated from a donor under 30 with juvenile idiopathic arthritis. CDR3 sequence reads: CASSILAGLNTEAFF.